The 22 T cell receptor beta chains below all came from one sample that was sequenced in a study of blood T cells in healthy people across ages. PCR was performed a second time for about 7 to 12 cycles using a sample-barcoded 5' primer and a J-beta primer mix. TCRdb itself ran the 5' RACE reads through MiXCR, one entry per CDR3 protein. The sample consists of roughly 1,300,000 distinct CDR3 sequences, approximately 59% of them appearing once. Sequencing was performed on blood. Receptors were obtained from a young man in good health.

J is TRBJ2-1 and V is TRBV6-6, with 7 bases lining up with TRBD1. Germline V gene data show CDR1 as MNHNY and CDR2 as SVGAGI (reference sequence). J lost 9 bases, V lost 7 bases, and 9 bases had no gene match. The CDR3 has 13 residues. CDR3 amino acids: CASNLGTDIEQFF. CDR3 DNA sequence: TGTGCCAGCAACCTCGGGACAGATATTGAGCAGTTCTTC.

This chain links TRBV4-1 with TRBJ2-7; D is ambiguous. The J call is uncertain, as TRBJ2-5 better fits the DNA end. This CDR3 is built from 15 residues. Germline CDR1 is MGHRA and CDR2 is YSYEKL. The CDR3 spells CASSQDTATGETQYF. Here the CDR3 DNA reads TGCGCCAGCAGCCAAGATACCGCGACGGGAGAGACCCAGTACTTC.

The rearrangement joins TRBV6-2 or TRBV6-3 to TRBJ1-2; D possibly corresponds to TRBD1 (5 bases). Trimming took 6 bases from V and 3 from J, leaving 14 bases between them. Germline CDR1 and CDR2: MNHEY and SVGEGT. This CDR3 is 14 amino acids long. The DNA of the CDR3 is TGTGCCAGCAGGGGGGACTCTTACTACTATGGCTACACCTTC. Encoded protein: CASRGDSYYYGYTF.

The CDR3: CASSSPLYGVDTEAFF. The CDR3 region has the DNA TGTGCCAGCAGCTCCCCTCTCTACGGGGTGGACACTGAAGCTTTCTTT. V is TRBV7-9 and J is TRBJ1-1; no reliable D call. There are 16 residues in the CDR3. The ends were cut back, 4 bases at V and 3 bases at J, with 18 bases in the middle. Germline CDR1 is SEHNR and CDR2 is FQNEAQ (reference sequence).

This chain links TRBV2 with TRBJ2-5, with D perhaps TRBD1 (6 bases). In germline, CDR1 is SNHLY, CDR2 FYNNEI. Trimming left V 6 bases short and J 2 bases short, with 13 bases between. This CDR3 has 14 residues. CDR3 region: CASSARGFQETQYF. As DNA, the CDR3 is TGTGCCAGCAGCGCAAGGGGGTTTCAAGAGACCCAGTACTTC. Looking up the rest from reference TRBV2 and TRBJ2-5 gives the full variable domain: EPEVTQTPSHQVTQMGQEVILRCVPISNHLYFYWYRQILGQKVEFLVSFYNNEISEKSEIFDDQFSVERPDGSNFTLKIRSTKLEDSAMYFCASSARGFQETQYFGPGTRLLVL.

There are a few counts of this clonotype. The chain uses TRBV9 and TRBJ2-1; a weak D match, TRBD1 (6 bases). V was trimmed by 4 bases and J by 3 bases, leaving 17 bases between them. This CDR3 is 16 amino acids long. Germline assignment: CDR1 SGDLS and CDR2 YYNGEE. DNA of the CDR3: TGTGCCAGCAGCCCCTCTGGGCAGGGGTTCTACAATGAGCAGTTCTTC. This codes for CASSPSGQGFYNEQFF. Together with reference TRBV9 and TRBJ2-1, the CDR3 gives the full variable domain: DSGVTQTPKHLITATGQRVTLRCSPRSGDLSVYWYQQSLDQGLQFLIQYYNGEERAKGNILERFSAQQFPDLHSELNLSSLELGDSALYFCASSPSGQGFYNEQFFGPGTRLTVL.

This chain uses TRBV5-1 with TRBJ2-7; D remains unclear. V lost 4 bases to trimming and J lost 1 base, with 12 bases between them. The CDR3 length is 14 residues. Germline assignment: CDR1 SGHRS and CDR2 YFSETQ. CDR3 region: CASSRTPTSYEQYF. The CDR3, as DNA: TGCGCCAGCAGCCGTACACCGACATCCTACGAGCAGTACTTC.

This clonotype was seen a few times. CDR3 protein: CASSSGQGGIQYF. The CDR3 coding sequence is TGTGCCAGCAGTTCAGGACAGGGAGGCATTCAGTACTTC. This chain connects TRBV6-5 to TRBJ2-4; TRBD1 aligns across 8 bases. Germline V gives CDR1 MNHEY, CDR2 SVGAGI. The CDR3 length is 13 residues. With 4 bases clipped from V and 9 bases from J, the junction kept 5 bases outside the gene matches.

V and J are TRBV29-1 and TRBJ2-1; 7 nucleotides align to TRBD1. Trimming cost V 6 bases and J 4 bases; bases outside gene matches: 15. Germline V lookup: CDR1 SQVTM, CDR2 ANQGSEA. This CDR3 has 16 residues. The CDR3 here is CSVLGQEKGTYNEQFF. CDR3 nucleotides: TGCAGCGTCCTAGGACAGGAAAAGGGGACATACAATGAGCAGTTCTTC.

V gene TRBV7-2 combines with J gene TRBJ2-2, with D perhaps matching TRBD1 (6 bases). The CDR3 totals 16 residues. Germline assignment: CDR1 SGHTA and CDR2 FQGNSA. The V end was cut by 4 bases, the J end by 8 bases, with 20 bases between. The CDR3 is CASSSLPSGASGELFF. The CDR3 DNA is TGTGCCAGCAGCTCCCTCCCCTCAGGGGCGAGTGGGGAGCTGTTTTTT.

The V call is TRBV11-2, the J call TRBJ1-5; 7 nucleotides line up with TRBD1. Germline CDR1 reads SGHAT; CDR2 reads FQNNGV. The CDR3 is 15 residues long. J gave up 4 bases and V 3 bases, and 6 bases lay outside the gene matches. CDR3 coding DNA: TGTGCCAGCAGCTTCTCGACAGGGCGAAATCAGCCCCAGCATTTT. This gives the protein CASSFSTGRNQPQHF.

CDR3 protein: CAITQGHEQFF. The CDR3 region has the DNA TGTGCCATCACTCAAGGGCATGAGCAGTTCTTC. V is TRBV10-3 and J is TRBJ2-1; D ambiguous. The V gene's germline CDR1 is ENHRY and CDR2 SYGVKD. This CDR3 region has 11 residues. V was trimmed by 7 bases and J by 8 bases, leaving 9 bases between them.

This clonotype has more than one count but fewer than ten. V gene TRBV10-2 combines with J gene TRBJ2-7; D perhaps matches TRBD1 (6 bases). V was shortened by 3 bases and J by 6 bases, with 15 bases between the two germline ends. This CDR3 has 14 amino acids. In germline, CDR1 is WSHSY, CDR2 SAAADI. The CDR3 is CASSEVDRSVEQYF. The CDR3 DNA sequence: TGCGCCAGCAGTGAAGTCGACAGGTCGGTCGAGCAGTACTTC.

This sequence joins TRBV5-1 and TRBJ1-2; 8 bases match TRBD1. Trimming cost V 4 bases and J 6 bases; bases outside gene matches: 8. From germline, CDR1 is SGHRS and CDR2 YFSETQ. CDR3 length: 14 residues. The CDR3 here is CASSPVWTGNGYTF. DNA for the CDR3: TGCGCCAGCAGCCCCGTTTGGACAGGGAATGGCTACACCTTC.

The CDR3 spells CSARAPGLAGGGETQYF. CDR3 coding DNA: TGCAGTGCTAGAGCTCCGGGACTAGCGGGAGGTGGAGAGACCCAGTACTTC. This chain connects TRBV20-1 to TRBJ2-7; 15 bases are shared with TRBD2. With the DNA end fitting TRBJ2-5 better, the J assignment may be wrong. This CDR3 has 17 residues. Germline CDR1 and CDR2: DFQATT and SNEGSKA (reference sequence).

This rearrangement joins TRBV18 to TRBJ2-5; a weak D match, TRBD2 (5 bases). TRBJ2-7 matches the DNA end more closely, so the J call is doubtful. The germline V gene encodes CDR1 KGHSH and CDR2 LQKENI. The CDR3 runs to 16 residues. CDR3 sequence reads: CASSPRRTNPSYEQYF. DNA of the CDR3: TGTGCCAGCTCACCACGGAGGACGAACCCTTCCTACGAGCAGTACTTC.

This clonotype turned up a few times. The CDR3 DNA sequence: TGTGCCAGCAGCGCCTCCCCAGGGAACTCCTACGAGCAGTACTTC. Translating gives CASSASPGNSYEQYF. The V call is TRBV7-2, the J call TRBJ2-7, with D tentatively TRBD1 (5 bases). In germline, CDR1 is SGHTA, CDR2 FQGNSA. Trimming took off 5 bases at V and 0 bases at J, with 14 bases between the two ends. The CDR3 extends over 15 amino acids.

The chain links TRBV2 to TRBJ1-4; maybe TRBD1 (6 bases). The germline V gene encodes CDR1 SNHLY and CDR2 FYNNEI. The V and J ends lost 0 bases and 7 bases respectively, with 21 bases between them. CDR3 length equals 18 residues. This chain's CDR3 is CASSEALGFGGSSEKLFF. The CDR3 DNA is TGTGCCAGCAGTGAAGCTCTAGGTTTTGGGGGCTCCTCTGAAAAACTGTTTTTT.

V is TRBV7-2 and J is TRBJ2-7; 7 positions agree with TRBD2. The germline gives CDR1 SGHTA, CDR2 FQGNSA. This CDR3 is 15 amino acids long. V was clipped by 0 bases and J by 7 bases; unmatched bases: 9. The CDR3 region has the DNA TGTGCCAGCAGCTTAGCCGGGACTACTATATCAGAGCAGTACTTC. Translating it yields CASSLAGTTISEQYF.

The chain employs TRBV15 and TRBJ1-5, with D uncertain. V lost 0 bases and J lost 1, with 7 bases in between. Germline lookup yields CDR1 LNHNV and CDR2 YYDKDF (reference sequence). CDR3 length: 15 residues. For the CDR3, the DNA is TGTGCCACCAGCAGAGATTACAACAGCAATCAGCCCCAGCATTTT. Its translation: CATSRDYNSNQPQHF. Filled out from reference TRBV15 and TRBJ1-5, the complete variable domain reads DAMVIQNPRYQVTQFGKPVTLSCSQTLNHNVMYWYQQKSSQAPKLLFHYYDKDFNNEADTPDNFQSRRPNTSFCFLDIRSPGLGDTAMYLCATSRDYNSNQPQHFGDGTRLSIL.

This sequence joins TRBV27 and TRBJ2-1, with D unclear. CDR3 size: 14 residues. The V end was cut by 0 bases, the J end by 6 bases, with 9 bases between. In germline, CDR1 is MNHEY, CDR2 SMNVEV (reference sequence). The CDR3 protein is CASSLSDSGNEQFF. DNA for the CDR3: TGTGCCAGCAGTTTATCCGACTCCGGCAATGAGCAGTTCTTC.

The rearrangement joins TRBV7-8 to TRBJ2-3, with TRBD2 as a possible D gene (5 bases). V lost 5 bases, J lost 2 bases, and 11 bases lay in between. Per the germline V gene, CDR1 is SGHVS and CDR2 is FQNEAQ. The CDR3 is made up of 14 amino acids. Here the CDR3 DNA reads TGTGCCAGCAGCCGACTACCACACACAGATACGCAGTATTTT. Protein: CASSRLPHTDTQYF.